The sequence of this T cell receptor beta chain was determined in a study of regulatory T cells in long-lasting Graves disease. Whole-study results and caveats: Patients with persistent disease showed a bias toward TRBV28, TRBJ1-2 and TRBJ2-5.

This clonotype showed up just once. The antigen is unknown. This could be a read error, since a much larger clone is one nucleotide away. Libraries of TCR beta came from iRepertoire HTBI primers plus Arm-PCR of CDR3 regions. Each CDR3 protein is one row after TCRdb ran MiXCR on the multiplex PCR reads. The sample holds some 330,000 distinct CDR3 sequences, 12% seen once. Time point of the sample: newly diagnosed GD, antithyroid drugs for less than 3 months. PBMCs provided the RNA from which the TCR library was made. The CDR3 covers 13 residues. V was clipped by 1 base and J by 0 bases, with 7 bases between them. Germline-derived CDR1 and CDR2 are DFQATT and SNEGSKA (reference sequence). These records were also assigned to another study, of T cells in Graves' hyperthyroidism and ophthalmopathy.

This TCR derives from a woman in her late teens or twenties with Graves disease. The genes are TRBV20-1 and TRBJ2-7; D is uncertain. The source material was peripheral blood mononuclear cells (PBMCs), sampled at new diagnosis, from a patient treated with antithyroid drugs. CDR3 amino acids: CSARGLSSYEQYF. CDR3 DNA: TGCAGTGCTAGAGGACTCAGCTCCTACGAGCAGTACTTC.